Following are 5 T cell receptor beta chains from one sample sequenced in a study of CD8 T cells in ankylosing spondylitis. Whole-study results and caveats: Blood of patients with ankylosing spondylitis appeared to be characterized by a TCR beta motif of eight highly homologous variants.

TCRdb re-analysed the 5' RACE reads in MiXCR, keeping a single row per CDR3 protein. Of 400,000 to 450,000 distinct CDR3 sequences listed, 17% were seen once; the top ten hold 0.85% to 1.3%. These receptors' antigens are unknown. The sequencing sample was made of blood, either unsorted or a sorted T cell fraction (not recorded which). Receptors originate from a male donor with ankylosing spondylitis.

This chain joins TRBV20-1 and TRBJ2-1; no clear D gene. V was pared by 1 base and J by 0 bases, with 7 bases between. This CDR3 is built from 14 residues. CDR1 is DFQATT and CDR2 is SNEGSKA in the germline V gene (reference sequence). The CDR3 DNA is TGCAGTGCTAGAGGTGGGAACTCCTACAATGAGCAGTTCTTC. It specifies CSARGGNSYNEQFF.

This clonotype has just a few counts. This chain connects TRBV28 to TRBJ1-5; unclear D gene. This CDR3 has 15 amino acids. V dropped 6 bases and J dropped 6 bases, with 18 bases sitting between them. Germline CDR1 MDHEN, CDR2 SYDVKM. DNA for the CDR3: TGTGCCAGCAGACAACCCGGCACCGGAGGTCAGCCCCAGCATTTT. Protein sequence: CASRQPGTGGQPQHF.

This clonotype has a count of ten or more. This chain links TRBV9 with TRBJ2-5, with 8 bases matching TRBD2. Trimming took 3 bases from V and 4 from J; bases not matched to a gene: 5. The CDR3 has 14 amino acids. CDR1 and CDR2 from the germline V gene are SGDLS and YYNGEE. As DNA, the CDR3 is TGTGCCAGCAGCGCTCGGCTAGCGGGAGAGACCCAGTACTTC. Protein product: CASSARLAGETQYF.

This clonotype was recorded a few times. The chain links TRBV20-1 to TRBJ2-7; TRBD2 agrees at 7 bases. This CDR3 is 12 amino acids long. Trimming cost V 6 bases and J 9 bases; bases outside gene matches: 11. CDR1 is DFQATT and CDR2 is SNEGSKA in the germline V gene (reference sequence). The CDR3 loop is CSAGGSSTMQYF. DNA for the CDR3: TGCAGTGCGGGCGGGAGTTCTACGATGCAGTACTTC.

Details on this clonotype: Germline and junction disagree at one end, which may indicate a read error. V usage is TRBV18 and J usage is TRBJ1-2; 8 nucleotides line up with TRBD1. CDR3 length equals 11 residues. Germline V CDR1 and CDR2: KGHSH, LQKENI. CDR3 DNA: TGTGCCAGCTCAACCGACAGGGGTGGTTTTTTC. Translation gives CASSTDRGGFF.